This T cell receptor (beta chain) emerged from a study of glioma-infiltrating T cells after dendritic cell vaccination (dated by TCRdb to 2015 to 2016). Notes on the research overall: The cohort comprised around 15 glioblastoma patients from Phase I and II dendritic cell vaccination trials, 9 newly diagnosed and 6 with recurrent disease. Patients received autologous tumor lysate-pulsed dendritic cell vaccination between about 2003 and 2012. The vaccine was prepared from monocyte-derived dendritic cells that were cultured for roughly seven days with IL-4 and GM-CSF and then pulsed overnight with autologous tumor lysate. Three intradermal dendritic cell vaccine injections were administered to patients at biweekly intervals in the arm below the axilla. Deep sequencing of TCR beta CDR3 regions was used to quantify tumor-infiltrating lymphocyte content and compare tumor and blood repertoires in dendritic cell-vaccinated glioblastoma patients. Survival after dendritic cell vaccination was correlated with TCR sequencing metrics, including TIL content and tumor-blood repertoire overlap. What the study reported, not specific to this receptor: TCR clonality showed no direct relationship with survival, which suggests that a diverse polyclonal response may be important. The cohort was small and heterogeneous, only a few patients had full blood and tumor sets, and even fewer had initial-recurrent tumor pairs. The three-group TCR overlap response model was characterized as speculative, and prospective validation of the model was stated to be required. After dendritic cell vaccination, a higher estimated pretreatment TIL content predicted longer time to progression and longer overall survival.

For CDR1 and CDR2, the germline V gene lists SGHRS and YFSETQ. Trimming takes 4 bases from V and 2 bases from J, and the germline ends sit 13 bases apart. The CDR3 numbers 15 residues from cysteine through phenylalanine. The DNA shown is the 45-base CDR3, in frame from base 1. This clone was counted a single time. Its specific antigen is unknown. Nothing much larger sits one base from this clone, and base qualities are not available. Patients were selected for having adequate residual fresh-frozen tumor tissue and more than two years of available survival data. An isocitrate dehydrogenase mutation was not carried by any of the glioblastoma patients, although molecular status was otherwise variable. PBMC were collected before vaccination, two weeks after the third vaccination, and at tumor progression if progression occurred. The Qiagen DNeasy Blood extraction Kit was used to extract genomic DNA. The immunoSEQ assay amplified TCRB CDR3 regions from about 2 micrograms of genomic DNA, or from all available DNA when less than that amount was available. The multiplex PCR relied on 60 forward primers for TCR V beta segments and 13 reverse primers for J beta segments. To estimate the number of reads per starting template, synthetic control templates were added to each sample at limiting dilution. Reads of 87 bp were generated by sequencing on the Illumina HiSeq System. As for the authors' bioinformatics: To remove PCR and sequencing errors, closely related sequences were merged with a nearest neighbor algorithm. TCR overlap was measured as the percentage of unique tumor TCR beta sequences that were also present in the peripheral blood of the same patient. Entries here come from immuneACCESS through TCRdb and include only in-frame sequences with V and J called. Some clones fail to appear in such tables; in the studies checked, an unresolved V gene covers under half of the shortfall, and the cause of the remainder is unknown. The V and J calls and the clone size are those of that table, but D and trimming were determined from the DNA. Across this sample there are over 70,000 clones, with roughly 87% seen only once. The ten most abundant clones make up roughly 2% of the sample.

The V and J segments used are TRBV5-1 and TRBJ1-5; possibly the D gene is TRBD1, per 5 matching bases. Sequences were derived from blood, sampled before dendritic cell vaccination. The receptor's source is a human donor with glioblastoma. The CDR3 protein sequence reads: CASSPDSGGNQPQHF. The base sequence is TGCGCCAGCAGCCCCGACAGTGGGGGCAATCAGCCCCAGCATTTT.